This T cell receptor beta chain was captured by sequencing in a study of cytomegalovirus exposure and HLA in healthy donors. Study-level background: Clustering assigned roughly 81% of the 350 to 400 genotyped donors to the Caucasian-associated ancestry cluster. Study-wide results and limits: In a later analysis, the majority of CMV-associated beta chains seemingly showed HLA restriction. A later analysis reportedly found that, within productive TCRs, an Asian-associated ancestry cluster had fewer N-insertions than the mean observed across the roughly 690 donors.

With regard to this clone: The antigen remains undetermined.

PCR amplification relied on 60 Vbeta primers (plus 13 Jbeta primers). Sequencing used immunoSEQ multiplex PCR; TCRdb keeps in-frame clones, though not all of them. This sample has a few hundred thousand clones, with more than 55% found just once. This receptor was obtained from a female donor in good health and CMV-seronegative. Sequencing was performed on PBMCs.

The CDR3 here is CASSLEAGAGSGELFF. The CDR3 DNA sequence: TGTGCCAGCAGCTTAGAGGCGGGAGCAGGGTCCGGGGAGCTGTTTTTT. V and J are TRBV11-3 and TRBJ2-2, with 7 positions matching TRBD2. Germline-derived CDR1 and CDR2 are SGHNT and YENEEA. After removal of 0 bases from V and 6 bases from J, the junction contained 7 bases not matched to a gene. There are 16 residues in the CDR3.